Given below is one TCR beta chain in context. The data originate from a study of shared clonotypes between healthy human individuals. The CDR3 has 16 amino acids. Trimming took off 3 bases at V and 6 bases at J, with 18 bases between the two ends. Germline V gene data show CDR1 as MNHEY and CDR2 as SVGAGI. As handled by the study authors: Sequence data from immunoSEQ were junction-only and lacked quality scores; consequently, filtering differed. Data came from immunoSEQ multiplex PCR; TCRdb stores just in-frame clones and leaves some out. V, J and clone size were drawn from that table, and D and trimming were deduced from the DNA. The table includes about 730,000 clones, roughly two thirds detected once.

The rearrangement uses TRBV6-5 and TRBJ1-5; the D is unclear. The source of this sequence is a woman in her twenties or thirties in good health. Material for sequencing was memory CD4+ T cells sorted from blood. Subset of the sample: CD45RA-negative fraction. The DNA for the CDR3 is TGTGCCAGCAGTTATACGGTAGGAGGGATTCTTCAGCCCCAGCATTTT. Amino acids: CASSYTVGGILQPQHF.